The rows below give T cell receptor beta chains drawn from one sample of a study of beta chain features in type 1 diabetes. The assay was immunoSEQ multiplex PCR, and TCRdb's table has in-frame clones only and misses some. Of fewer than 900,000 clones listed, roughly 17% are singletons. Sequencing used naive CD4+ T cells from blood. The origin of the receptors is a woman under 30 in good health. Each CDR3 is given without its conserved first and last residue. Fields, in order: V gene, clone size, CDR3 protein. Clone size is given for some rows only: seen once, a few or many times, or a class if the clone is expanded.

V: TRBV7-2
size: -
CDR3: ASSLSRGPNTEAF

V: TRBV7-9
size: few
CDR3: ASSLGSLGSNSGNTIY

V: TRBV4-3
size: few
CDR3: ASSQGLTWDLKYNEQF

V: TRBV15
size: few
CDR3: ATSRGGTSVDNEQF

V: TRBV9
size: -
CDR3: ASSQAGTGGETQY

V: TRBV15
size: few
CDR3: ATPRTISYEQY

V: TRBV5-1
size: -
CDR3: ASSLGQGVSIFAYEQY

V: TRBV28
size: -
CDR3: ASMKRTGTRETQY

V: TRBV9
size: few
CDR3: ASIVAGVGTYEQY

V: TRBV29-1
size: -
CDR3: SVVYRAETQY

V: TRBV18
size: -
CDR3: ASSPTGENGYT

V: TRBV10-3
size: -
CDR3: AISTQAGYSYNEQF

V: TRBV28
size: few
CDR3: ASINSGYTEAF

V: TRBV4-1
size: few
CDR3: ASSQVMAEQF

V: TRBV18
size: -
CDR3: ASSPLTGLRTQETQY

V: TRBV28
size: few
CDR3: ASSLYLAGGPYNEQF

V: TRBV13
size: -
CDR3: ASSFDPGASPEAF

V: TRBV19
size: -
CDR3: ASKGLGLAGGYEQF

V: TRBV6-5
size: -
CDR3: ASRGVSSTDTQY

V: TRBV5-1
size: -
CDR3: ASSLPSPAESTDTQY

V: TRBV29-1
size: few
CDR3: SVRTHMSANTGELF

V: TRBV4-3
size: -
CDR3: ASSQVGVGAGRAETQY

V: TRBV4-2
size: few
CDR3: ASSQDQADPTNEQF

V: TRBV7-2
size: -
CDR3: ASSLFLEWGYT

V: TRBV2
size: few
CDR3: ASSVVEQY

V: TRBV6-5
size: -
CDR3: ASSFSAPGEQF

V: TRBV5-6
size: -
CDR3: ASSADRGYSYNEQF

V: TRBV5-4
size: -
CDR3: ASSTGGEGTGELF

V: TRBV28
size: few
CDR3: ASSFSPGGYNEQF

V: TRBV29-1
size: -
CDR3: SVWTSGMNTGELF

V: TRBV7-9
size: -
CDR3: ASSQDGYGYT

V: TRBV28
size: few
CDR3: ASSFGGSYNEQF